These 10 T cell receptor beta chains came from one sample sequenced in a study of cytomegalovirus exposure and HLA in healthy donors. Vbeta (60) and Jbeta (13) primers were used in the PCR. Sequenced by immunoSEQ multiplex PCR; TCRdb stores in-frame clones only, minus some. The data show roughly 140,000 clones, roughly 79% seen once. Input material: PBMCs. The receptors stem from a male donor in good health and CMV-seronegative.

V is TRBV29-1 and J is TRBJ2-1; 8 bases match TRBD2. The germline CDR1 and CDR2 sequences are SQVTM and ANQGSEA. The V and J ends lost 5 bases and 1 base, in that order; junction bases with no gene match: 10. The CDR3 totals 16 residues. This CDR3 is CSVTPPGTSSYNEQFF. The CDR3 DNA sequence: TGCAGCGTTACCCCCCCCGGGACTAGTTCCTACAATGAGCAGTTCTTC.

J is TRBJ2-1 and V is TRBV5-4; no definite D call. V was pared by 0 bases and J by 0 bases, with 10 bases between. The CDR3 length is 16 residues. Germline assignment: CDR1 SGHNT and CDR2 YYREEE (reference sequence). CDR3 protein: CASSLGHPSSYNEQFF. The CDR3 DNA is TGTGCCAGCAGCTTGGGACACCCGAGCTCCTACAATGAGCAGTTCTTC.

CDR3 DNA: TGTGCCAGCAGCTTATATATTCAGGGTACTCTCGATGAGCAGTTCTTC. This translates into CASSLYIQGTLDEQFF. This chain joins TRBV7-7 and TRBJ2-1, with a tentative D call TRBD1 (5 bases). CDR3 length: 16 residues. Trimming stripped 2 bases from V and 8 bases from J, with 19 bases between. Looked up from germline, CDR1 is SSHAT and CDR2 is FNYEAQ (reference sequence). The full variable domain, rest sourced from reference TRBV7-7 and TRBJ2-1, is GAGVSQSPRYKVTKRGQDVTLRCDPISSHATLYWYQQALGQGPEFLTYFNYEAQPDKSGLPSDRFSAERPEGSISTLTIQRTEQRDSAMYRCASSLYIQGTLDEQFFGPGTRLTVL.

The genes are TRBV18 and TRBJ1-2, with 7 bases lining up with TRBD1. This CDR3 spans 15 amino acids. Germline CDR1 is KGHSH and CDR2 is LQKENI. Unmatched junction bases numbered 5, after V lost 4 bases and J lost 0 bases. The CDR3: CASSLGQSSNYGYTF. CDR3 bases: TGTGCCAGCTCACTGGGACAGTCGTCTAACTATGGCTACACCTTC.

The chain combines TRBV18 with TRBJ1-2; no reliable D call. Germline loops: CDR1 KGHSH, CDR2 LQKENI. The V gene lost 3 bases and the J gene lost 8 bases, with 19 bases spanning the gap. The CDR3 extends over 15 amino acids. CDR3 sequence: CASSPTGEAGAGYTF. The CDR3 bases are TGTGCCAGCTCACCCACCGGGGAGGCAGGCGCGGGCTACACCTTC.

Concerning this clone: Other DNA sequences within the sample encode an identical CDR3. V usage is TRBV5-1 and J usage is TRBJ1-1, with TRBD1 matching 11 bases. Losses at the gene ends were 3 bases for V and 5 bases for J; bases not matched to a gene: 3. The CDR3 has 14 amino acids. In germline, CDR1 is SGHRS, CDR2 YFSETQ. In nucleotides, the CDR3 is TGCGCCAGCAGCTCTGGGACAGGGGGGACTGAAGCTTTCTTT. Its protein product is CASSSGTGGTEAFF.

V is TRBV5-1 and J is TRBJ2-3; 11 nucleotides match TRBD1. From germline, CDR1 is SGHRS and CDR2 YFSETQ. This CDR3 comprises 16 residues. With V trimmed by 0 bases and J by 3 bases, 3 bases remained unmatched. The CDR3 is CASSLEGDRGTDTQYF. The CDR3 DNA follows: TGCGCCAGCAGCTTGGAGGGGGACAGGGGGACAGATACGCAGTATTTT.

The chain is built from TRBV6-6 and TRBJ1-1; D call uncertain. CDR1 is MNHNY and CDR2 is SVGAGI in the germline V gene (reference sequence). The ends were cut back, 7 bases at V and 1 base at J, with 16 bases in the middle. The CDR3 loop spans 15 amino acids. The CDR3 DNA follows: TGTGCCAGCACAGCGCACGAATCTTCGAACACTGAAGCTTTCTTT. Its translation is CASTAHESSNTEAFF.

This rearrangement joins TRBV11-1 to TRBJ1-1, with D possibly being TRBD1 (5 bases). This CDR3 contains 14 residues. Per germline, CDR1 SGHAT and CDR2 FQDESV (reference sequence). The V gene lost 1 base and the J gene lost 1 base, with 7 bases spanning the gap. The CDR3 spells CASSLGQSNTEAFF. Written as DNA, the CDR3 is TGTGCCAGCAGCTTAGGACAGTCGAACACTGAAGCTTTCTTT. Combining the CDR3 with reference TRBV11-1 and TRBJ1-1 gives the whole variable domain EAEVAQSPRYKITEKSQAVAFWCDPISGHATLYWYRQILGQGPELLVQFQDESVVDDSQLPKDRFSAERLKGVDSTLKIQPAELGDSAMYLCASSLGQSNTEAFFGQGTRLTVV.

The rearrangement links TRBV7-2 to TRBJ2-1; 8 positions match TRBD2. Germline-derived CDR1 and CDR2 are SGHTA and FQGNSA. Trimming removed 1 base from V and 1 base from J; junction bases left unmatched: 0. This CDR3 region has 15 residues. CDR3 residues: CASSLGGGSYNEQFF. In DNA, the CDR3 is TGTGCCAGCAGCTTAGGCGGGGGGTCCTACAATGAGCAGTTCTTC.